This TCR beta chain was captured in a study of human T cells and chemical hapten exposure. Time point defined: pre-sensitization, week 0. As for treatment: therapeutic diphenylcyclopropenone sensitization with weekly scalp DPC. With 8 bases clipped from V and 6 bases from J, the junction kept 11 bases outside the gene matches. CDR3 length equals 14 residues. Germline CDR1 and CDR2: MDHEN and SYDVKM. Using its own MiXCR run on the RACE reads, TCRdb lists one record per CDR3 protein. Found here are some 200,000 distinct CDR3 sequences, just under 30% of them singletons; the top ten hold 2.9%. The sequence was obtained from a woman in her twenties or thirties with alopecia areata. Some clones in this sample may be carry-over from other donors' samples. The specimen comprised whole blood, sampled in connection with sensitization to the hapten diphenylcyclopropenone (DPC). V is TRBV28 and J is TRBJ1-2; 8 bases line up with TRBD1. The DNA for the CDR3 is TGTGCCAGCGGTCTTGAGGGACAGGTTGATGGCTACACCTTC. It encodes CASGLEGQVDGYTF.